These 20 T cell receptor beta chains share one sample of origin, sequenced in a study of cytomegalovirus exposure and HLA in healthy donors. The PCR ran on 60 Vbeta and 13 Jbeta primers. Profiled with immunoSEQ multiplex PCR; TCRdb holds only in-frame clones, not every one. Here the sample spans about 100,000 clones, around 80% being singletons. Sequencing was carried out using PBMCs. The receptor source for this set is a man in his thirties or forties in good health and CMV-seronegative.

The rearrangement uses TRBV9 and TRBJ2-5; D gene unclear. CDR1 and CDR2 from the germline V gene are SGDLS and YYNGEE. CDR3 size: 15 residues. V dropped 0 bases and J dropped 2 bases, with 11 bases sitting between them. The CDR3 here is CASSVAPFSQETQYF. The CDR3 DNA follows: TGTGCCAGCAGCGTAGCTCCCTTCTCTCAAGAGACCCAGTACTTC.

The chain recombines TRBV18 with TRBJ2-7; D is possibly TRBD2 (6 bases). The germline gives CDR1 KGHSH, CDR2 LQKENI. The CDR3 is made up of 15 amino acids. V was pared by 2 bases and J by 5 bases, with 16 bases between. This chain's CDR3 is CASSPEASEFHEQYF. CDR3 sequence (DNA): TGTGCCAGCTCACCAGAGGCTAGCGAATTTCACGAGCAGTACTTC. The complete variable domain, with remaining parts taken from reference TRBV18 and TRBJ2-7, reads NAGVMQNPRHLVRRRGQEARLRCSPMKGHSHVYWYRQLPEEGLKFMVYLQKENIIDESGMPKERFSAEFPKEGPSILRIQQVVRGDSAAYFCASSPEASEFHEQYFGPGTRLTVT.

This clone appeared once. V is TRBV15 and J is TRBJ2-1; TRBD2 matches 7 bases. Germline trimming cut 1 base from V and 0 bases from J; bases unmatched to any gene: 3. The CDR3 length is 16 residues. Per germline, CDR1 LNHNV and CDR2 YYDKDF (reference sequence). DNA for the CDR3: TGTGCCACCAGCAGAGCCGGCGGGAGCTCCTACAATGAGCAGTTCTTC. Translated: CATSRAGGSSYNEQFF.

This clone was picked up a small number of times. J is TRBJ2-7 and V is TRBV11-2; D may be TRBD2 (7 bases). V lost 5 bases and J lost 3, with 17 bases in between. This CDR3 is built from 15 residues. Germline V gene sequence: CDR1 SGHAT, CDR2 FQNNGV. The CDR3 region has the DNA TGTGCCAGCAGCCCAGGGAGGGGGATCTTCTACGAGCAGTACTTC. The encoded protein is CASSPGRGIFYEQYF.

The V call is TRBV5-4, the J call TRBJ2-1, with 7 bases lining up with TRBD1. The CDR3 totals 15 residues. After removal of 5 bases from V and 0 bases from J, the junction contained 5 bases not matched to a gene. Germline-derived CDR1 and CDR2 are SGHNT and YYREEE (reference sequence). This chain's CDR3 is CASRPDRASYNEQFF. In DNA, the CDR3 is TGTGCCAGCAGACCCGACAGGGCCTCCTACAATGAGCAGTTCTTC.

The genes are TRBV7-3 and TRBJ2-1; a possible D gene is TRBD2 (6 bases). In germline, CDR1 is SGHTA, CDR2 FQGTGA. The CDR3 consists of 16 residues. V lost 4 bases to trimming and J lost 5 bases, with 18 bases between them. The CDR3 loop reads CASSSSLGREDNEQFF. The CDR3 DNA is TGTGCCAGCAGCTCGTCCCTAGGAAGGGAGGACAATGAGCAGTTCTTC. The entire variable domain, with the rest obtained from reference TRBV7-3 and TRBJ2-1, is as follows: GAGVSQTPSNKVTEKGKYVELRCDPISGHTALYWYRQSLGQGPEFLIYFQGTGAADDSGLPNDRFFAVRPEGSVSTLKIQRTERGDSAVYLCASSSSLGREDNEQFFGPGTRLTVL.

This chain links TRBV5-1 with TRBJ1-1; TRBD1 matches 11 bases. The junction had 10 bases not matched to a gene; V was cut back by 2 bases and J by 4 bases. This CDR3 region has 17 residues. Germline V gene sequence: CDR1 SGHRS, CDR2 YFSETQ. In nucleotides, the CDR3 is TGCGCCAGCAGCTTTTACCGGACAGGGGGCTCTCGCACTGAAGCTTTCTTT. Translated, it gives CASSFYRTGGSRTEAFF.

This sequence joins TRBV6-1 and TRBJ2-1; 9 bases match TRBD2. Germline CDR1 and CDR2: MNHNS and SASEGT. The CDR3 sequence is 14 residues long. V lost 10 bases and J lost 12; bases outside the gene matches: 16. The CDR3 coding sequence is TGTGCCACCGAACGCGAGAGCGGGAGGTATTGGCAGTTCTTC. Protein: CATERESGRYWQFF.

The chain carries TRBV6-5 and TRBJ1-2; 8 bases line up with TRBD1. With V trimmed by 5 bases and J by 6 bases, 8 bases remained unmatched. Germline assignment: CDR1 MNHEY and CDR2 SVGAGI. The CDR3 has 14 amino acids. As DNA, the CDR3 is TGTGCCAGCAGTCTTACAGGGGGAGGGGATGGCTACACCTTC. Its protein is CASSLTGGGDGYTF.

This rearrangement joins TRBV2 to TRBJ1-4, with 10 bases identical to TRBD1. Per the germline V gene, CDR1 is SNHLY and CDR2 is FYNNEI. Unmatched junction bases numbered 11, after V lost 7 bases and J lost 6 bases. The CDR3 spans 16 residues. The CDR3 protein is CASTRAPGTGDEKLFF. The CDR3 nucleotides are TGTGCCAGCACCCGAGCCCCCGGGACAGGGGATGAAAAACTGTTTTTT.

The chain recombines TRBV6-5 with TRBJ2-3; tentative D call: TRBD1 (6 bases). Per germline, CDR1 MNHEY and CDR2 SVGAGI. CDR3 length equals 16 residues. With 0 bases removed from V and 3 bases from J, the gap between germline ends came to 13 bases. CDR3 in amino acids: CASSYSQGLSTDTQYF. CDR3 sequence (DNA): TGTGCCAGCAGTTACTCACAGGGCCTGAGTACAGATACGCAGTATTTT.

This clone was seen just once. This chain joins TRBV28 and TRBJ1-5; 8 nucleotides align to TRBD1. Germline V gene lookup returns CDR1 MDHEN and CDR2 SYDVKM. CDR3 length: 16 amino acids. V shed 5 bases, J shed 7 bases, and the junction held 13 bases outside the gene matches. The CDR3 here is CASSSLVSGGSQPQHF. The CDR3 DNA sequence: TGTGCCAGCAGTAGTTTAGTTTCAGGGGGCAGCCAGCCCCAGCATTTT.

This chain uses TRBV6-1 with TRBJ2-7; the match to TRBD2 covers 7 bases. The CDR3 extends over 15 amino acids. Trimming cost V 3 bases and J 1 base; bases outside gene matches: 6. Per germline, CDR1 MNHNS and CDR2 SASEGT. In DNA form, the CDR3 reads TGTGCCAGCAGTGAGAGGGGCGGGGGATCCTACGAGCAGTACTTC. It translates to CASSERGGGSYEQYF.

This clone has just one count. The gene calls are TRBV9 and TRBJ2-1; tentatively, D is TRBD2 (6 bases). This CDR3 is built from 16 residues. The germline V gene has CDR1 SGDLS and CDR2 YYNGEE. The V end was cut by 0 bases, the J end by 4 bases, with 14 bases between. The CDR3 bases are TGTGCCAGCAGCGTAGAGAACGGGGCGGGATACAATGAGCAGTTCTTC. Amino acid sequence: CASSVENGAGYNEQFF.

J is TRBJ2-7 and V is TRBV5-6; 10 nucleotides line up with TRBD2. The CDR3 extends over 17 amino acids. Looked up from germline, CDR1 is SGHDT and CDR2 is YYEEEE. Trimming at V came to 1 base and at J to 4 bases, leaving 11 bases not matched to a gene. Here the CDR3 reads CASSLLSGGPGGYEQYF. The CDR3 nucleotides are TGTGCCAGCAGCTTGCTTAGCGGGGGGCCAGGGGGATACGAGCAGTACTTC. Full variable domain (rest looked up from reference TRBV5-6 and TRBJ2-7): DAGVTQSPTHLIKTRGQQVTLRCSPKSGHDTVSWYQQALGQGPQFIFQYYEEEERQRGNFPDRFSGHQFPNYSSELNVNALLLGDSALYLCASSLLSGGPGGYEQYFGPGTRLTVT.

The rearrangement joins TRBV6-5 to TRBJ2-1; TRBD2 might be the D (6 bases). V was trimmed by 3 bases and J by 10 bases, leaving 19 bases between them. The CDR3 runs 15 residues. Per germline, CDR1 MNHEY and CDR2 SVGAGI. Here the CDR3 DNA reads TGTGCCAGCAGTTATAAGGGACTTACGTCCGGGGAGCAGTTCTTC. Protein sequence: CASSYKGLTSGEQFF.

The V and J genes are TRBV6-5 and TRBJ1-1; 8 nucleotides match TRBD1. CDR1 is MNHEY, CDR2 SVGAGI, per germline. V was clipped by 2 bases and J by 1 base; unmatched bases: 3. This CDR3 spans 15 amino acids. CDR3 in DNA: TGTGCCAGCAGTTACCCCGGGACAGGGAACACTGAAGCTTTCTTT. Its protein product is CASSYPGTGNTEAFF.

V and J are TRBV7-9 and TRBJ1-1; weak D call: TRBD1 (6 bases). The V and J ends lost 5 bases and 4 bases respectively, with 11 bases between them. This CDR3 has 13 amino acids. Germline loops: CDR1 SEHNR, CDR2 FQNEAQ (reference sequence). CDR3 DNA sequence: TGTGCCAGCAGCCCTACAGGGTCCACTGAAGCTTTCTTT. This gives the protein CASSPTGSTEAFF.

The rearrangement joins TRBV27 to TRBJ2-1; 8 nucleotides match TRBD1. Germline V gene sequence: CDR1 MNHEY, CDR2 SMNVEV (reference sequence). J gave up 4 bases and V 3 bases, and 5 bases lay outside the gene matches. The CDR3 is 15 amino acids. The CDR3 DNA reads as TGTGCCAGCAGTTTCGGCAGGGGGCGGTACAATGAGCAGTTCTTC. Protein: CASSFGRGRYNEQFF.

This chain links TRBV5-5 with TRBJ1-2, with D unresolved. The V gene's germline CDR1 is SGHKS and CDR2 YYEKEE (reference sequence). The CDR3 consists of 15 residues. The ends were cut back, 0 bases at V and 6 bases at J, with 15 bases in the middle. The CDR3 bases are TGTGCCAGCAGCTTGGAACGTCAGGTCGGGGATGGCTACACCTTC. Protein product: CASSLERQVGDGYTF.